This paragraph reports one T cell receptor beta chain. Its antigen remains unidentified. These data originate in a study of T-cell memory formation after mild COVID-19. Background on the study: Largely donor-specific TCR clusters were found.

Overall study results and limits: Certain responding clones were present in pre-infection memory, suggesting participation of cross-reactive memory.

Trimming pared 3 bases from V and 2 bases from J, leaving 12 bases between. The germline V gene encodes CDR1 LNHDA and CDR2 SQIVND (reference sequence). The CDR3 is 15 amino acids. TCRdb passed the 5' RACE reads through MiXCR, listing each CDR3 protein once. The data contain about 240,000 distinct CDR3 sequences, roughly a tenth of them singletons. This TCR was recovered from a man between 18 and 35 years old who had mild COVID-19 (a few samples of this study predate the infection). Cell type and time point are not known. Sample: PBMCs or a T cell subset sorted from them (not recorded which). The rearrangement joins TRBV19 to TRBJ2-3, with unresolved D. Here the CDR3 DNA reads TGTGCCAGTAGTATTCCACGAAGTTACACAGATACGCAGTATTTT. Translation gives CASSIPRSYTDTQYF.